This TCR beta chain was observed in a study of shared clonotypes between healthy human individuals. The CDR3 length is 12 residues. Germline CDR1 and CDR2: SGHRS and YFSETQ. V dropped 3 bases and J dropped 5 bases, with 7 bases sitting between them. Assay: immunoSEQ multiplex PCR; the TCRdb copy retains only in-frame clones and omits some. The profile covers 1.5 million to 1.9 million clones, with around 98% appearing a single time and about 0.42% taken by the ten largest. The sequenced material came from naive CD4+ T cells sorted from blood. Specified subset: CD45RA+ positively selected. The J gene is TRBJ2-3, the V gene TRBV5-1; no reliable D call. The clonotype was recovered from a man in his thirties or forties in good health. The CDR3: CASSSTRDTQYF. The CDR3 nucleotides are TGCGCCAGCAGCTCAACAAGAGATACGCAGTATTTT.